One sample yielded the 24 T cell receptor beta chains listed below, sequenced in a study of blood T cell repertoires in COVID-19. Measured with immunoSEQ multiplex PCR; TCRdb has only the in-frame clones, and not every one. The sample includes about 55,000 clones, 75% to 90% of them seen just once. The source material was peripheral blood. The receptors stem from a woman in her fifties or sixties with acute or convalescent COVID-19.

The chain carries TRBV13 and TRBJ1-3, with a weak D call TRBD1 (6 bases). The germline CDR1 and CDR2 sequences are PRHDT and FYEKMQ (reference sequence). V was shortened by 5 bases and J by 6 bases, with 14 bases between the two germline ends. This CDR3 has 14 amino acids. This chain's CDR3 is CASSLRTVSNTIYF. For the CDR3, the DNA is TGTGCCAGCAGCCTCCGGACAGTCTCAAACACCATATATTTT.

The chain carries TRBV5-5 and TRBJ1-3; D perhaps matches TRBD1 (6 bases). In germline, CDR1 is SGHKS, CDR2 YYEKEE (reference sequence). The CDR3 consists of 14 residues. With 0 bases removed from V and 2 bases from J, the gap between germline ends came to 6 bases. The CDR3 sequence: CASSLGTAGNTIYF. CDR3 bases: TGTGCCAGCAGCTTGGGGACAGCTGGAAACACCATATATTTT.

This chain connects TRBV20-1 to TRBJ1-1, with 8 bases lining up with TRBD1. Germline lookup yields CDR1 DFQATT and CDR2 SNEGSKA (reference sequence). V trimming: 5 bases; J trimming: 10 bases; junction bases outside the gene matches: 6. The CDR3 runs to 11 residues. CDR3 amino acids: CSAWDRRVAFF. CDR3 nucleotides: TGCAGTGCTTGGGACAGGCGGGTAGCTTTCTTT.

The chain uses TRBV28 and TRBJ2-7; D remains unclear. Germline V CDR1 and CDR2: MDHEN, SYDVKM. The CDR3 has 13 residues. The V end was cut by 3 bases, the J end by 2 bases, with 8 bases between. DNA for the CDR3: TGTGCCAGCAGTTTTAGTGCGGCCTACGAGCAGTACTTC. It translates to CASSFSAAYEQYF.

This chain links TRBV28 with TRBJ1-2; TRBD1 matches at 9 bases. The germline CDR1 and CDR2 sequences are MDHEN and SYDVKM. The CDR3 sequence is 14 residues long. V shed 6 bases and J 1 base; nucleotides not matched to a gene: 3. The CDR3 reads CASSSGQGNYGYTF. The CDR3, as DNA: TGTGCCAGCAGCTCGGGACAGGGTAACTATGGCTACACCTTC.

This clone has just a few counts. The chain carries TRBV2 and TRBJ1-3; D gene uncertain. This CDR3 region has 19 residues. The germline V gene encodes CDR1 SNHLY and CDR2 FYNNEI. The V and J ends lost 2 bases and 1 base respectively, with 21 bases between them. The CDR3 DNA follows: TGTGCCAGCAGTGAACGTTTACATATTCTCCTTGAATCTGGAAACACCATATATTTT. Its translation: CASSERLHILLESGNTIYF.

This clone was seen a few times. This chain connects TRBV2 to TRBJ1-6, with D uncertain. Trimming shortened V by 6 bases and J by 9 bases, and 9 bases separated the two germline ends. Germline V lookup: CDR1 SNHLY, CDR2 FYNNEI. The CDR3 sequence is 12 residues long. DNA for the CDR3: TGTGCCAGCAGCGCGAGGGCTTCACCCCTCCACTTT. It translates to CASSARASPLHF.

This clone was observed a handful of times. The CDR3 sequence is CASRSTSVNEQFF. In nucleotides, the CDR3 is TGTGCCAGCAGGTCGACTAGCGTCAATGAGCAGTTCTTC. The J gene is TRBJ2-1, the V gene TRBV3-1 (or the pseudogene TRBV3-2), with 8 nucleotides matching TRBD2. Germline lookup yields CDR1 LGHDT and CDR2 YNNKEL (reference sequence). With 6 bases clipped from V and 6 bases from J, the junction kept 4 bases outside the gene matches. This CDR3 comprises 13 residues.

The rearrangement uses TRBV7-7 and TRBJ2-3; TRBD2 aligns across 8 bases. Germline CDR1 and CDR2: SSHAT and FNYEAQ (reference sequence). The CDR3 is made up of 18 amino acids. V was clipped by 1 base and J by 0 bases; unmatched bases: 9. CDR3 bases: TGTGCCAGCAGCTTAGGCAGCGGGGGATTCTCTAGCACAGATACGCAGTATTTT. Protein: CASSLGSGGFSSTDTQYF.

This rearrangement joins TRBV6-4 to TRBJ1-5; D is ambiguous. The CDR3 is 15 residues long. Trimming removed 4 bases at V and 1 base at J, with 11 bases between. Germline V CDR1 and CDR2: MRHNA, SNTAGT. CDR3 protein: CASSVTSMSNQPQHF. CDR3 DNA: TGTGCCAGCAGTGTAACTTCCATGAGCAATCAGCCCCAGCATTTT.

This rearrangement joins TRBV4-2 to TRBJ1-2; D is perhaps TRBD1 (5 bases). Trimming removed 3 bases at V and 2 bases at J, with 25 bases between. Germline loops: CDR1 LGHNA, CDR2 YNFKEQ. The CDR3 runs 19 residues. As DNA, the CDR3 is TGTGCCAGCAGCCAGGGGGGGGTATCAAGGGGTTCCTCGAACTATGGCTACACCTTC. Its protein is CASSQGGVSRGSSNYGYTF.

This chain connects TRBV18 to TRBJ1-2, with 9 nucleotides matching TRBD1. Germline lookup yields CDR1 KGHSH and CDR2 LQKENI. Germline trimming cut 3 bases from V and 7 bases from J; bases unmatched to any gene: 9. The CDR3 is made up of 15 amino acids. CDR3 DNA: TGTGCCAGCTCACCCGGGGACAGGGTGCGAGGTGGCTACACCTTC. This gives the protein CASSPGDRVRGGYTF.

This rearrangement joins TRBV9 to TRBJ1-1; D gene ambiguous. This CDR3 has 14 amino acids. Germline V gene lookup returns CDR1 SGDLS and CDR2 YYNGEE. Trimming took off 4 bases at V and 1 base at J, with 11 bases between the two ends. The CDR3 sequence: CASSSRPENTEAFF. CDR3 bases: TGTGCCAGCAGCTCGCGTCCCGAGAACACTGAAGCTTTCTTT.

The chain employs TRBV28 and TRBJ1-2; the match to TRBD1 covers 7 bases. The germline V gene encodes CDR1 MDHEN and CDR2 SYDVKM. V dropped 3 bases and J dropped 8; count of bases not matched to a gene: 6. CDR3 length: 13 amino acids. CDR3 coding DNA: TGTGCCAGCAGTTTCCCCACACAGGGGGGCTACACCTTC. Translating gives CASSFPTQGGYTF.

The chain uses TRBV30 and TRBJ2-2; tentatively, D is TRBD1 (5 bases). CDR1 is GTSNPN and CDR2 is SVGIG in the germline V gene (reference sequence). The CDR3 extends over 17 amino acids. Trimming shortened V by 2 bases and J by 1 base, and 17 bases separated the two germline ends. The CDR3, as DNA: TGTGCCTGGAGTAAGAACAGGCTAGGGCTGAACACCGGGGAGCTGTTTTTT. Protein sequence: CAWSKNRLGLNTGELFF.

Here the CDR3 DNA reads TGTGCCATCAGTCCCCCGCCGGGTTCTGGGGCCAACGTCCTGACTTTC. Protein product: CAISPPPGSGANVLTF. The chain uses TRBV10-3 and TRBJ2-6; D is uncertain. CDR3 size: 16 residues. The ends were cut back, 5 bases at V and 1 base at J, with 12 bases in the middle. Germline assignment: CDR1 ENHRY and CDR2 SYGVKD.

This sequence joins TRBV11-2 and TRBJ1-1; D is unresolved. V was shortened by 5 bases and J by 3 bases, with 10 bases between the two germline ends. The germline CDR1 and CDR2 sequences are SGHAT and FQNNGV. The CDR3 has 13 amino acids. The DNA of the CDR3 is TGTGCCAGCAGCCTGCCTTCGGACACTGAAGCTTTCTTT. It translates to CASSLPSDTEAFF. Using reference TRBV11-2 and TRBJ1-1 for the parts outside the CDR3, the full variable domain is EAGVAQSPRYKIIEKRQSVAFWCNPISGHATLYWYQQILGQGPKLLIQFQNNGVVDDSQLPKDRFSAERLKGVDSTLKIQPAKLEDSAVYLCASSLPSDTEAFFGQGTRLTVV.

This chain connects TRBV2 to TRBJ1-5; TRBD1 aligns across 9 bases. This CDR3 has 14 residues. With V trimmed by 6 bases and J by 2 bases, 2 bases remained unmatched. In germline, CDR1 is SNHLY, CDR2 FYNNEI. CDR3 sequence: CASSRTGGNQPQHF. The CDR3 nucleotides are TGTGCCAGCAGCCGGACAGGGGGCAATCAGCCCCAGCATTTT.

The rearrangement uses TRBV7-9 and TRBJ2-7, with TRBD1 identical over 9 bases. Germline V gives CDR1 SEHNR, CDR2 FQNEAQ (reference sequence). The ends lost 5 bases at V and 6 bases at J; junction bases unmatched: 8. There are 14 residues in the CDR3. CDR3 coding DNA: TGTGCCAGCAGCGACCGGGACAGGGCCCCCGAGCAGTACTTC. It is translated as CASSDRDRAPEQYF. Full variable domain (outside the CDR3, taken from reference TRBV7-9 and TRBJ2-7): DTGVSQNPRHKITKRGQNVTFRCDPISEHNRLYWYRQTLGQGPEFLTYFQNEAQLEKSRLLSDRFSAERPKGSFSTLEIQRTEQGDSAMYLCASSDRDRAPEQYFGPGTRLTVT.

The gene calls are TRBV3-1 (or the pseudogene TRBV3-2) and TRBJ2-7, with D possibly being TRBD2 (6 bases). V shed 6 bases and J shed 3 bases, with 9 bases lying between them. Germline V gene lookup returns CDR1 LGHDT and CDR2 YNNKEL (reference sequence). This CDR3 has 12 amino acids. CDR3 loop: CASSRLGYEQYF. Here the CDR3 DNA reads TGTGCCAGCAGTAGACTAGGCTACGAGCAGTACTTC.

The chain carries TRBV6-1 and TRBJ1-1, with D hard to call. This CDR3 is built from 14 residues. Trimming took off 2 bases at V and 0 bases at J, with 7 bases between the two ends. Germline CDR1 and CDR2: MNHNS and SASEGT. The DNA for the CDR3 is TGTGCCAGCAGTGAATTGGCCATGAACACTGAAGCTTTCTTT. Translated: CASSELAMNTEAFF.

The CDR3 DNA reads as TGTGCCAGCTCGGCCAGGATGAGGGGGTCAGACACTGAAGCTTTCTTT. It encodes CASSARMRGSDTEAFF. The chain employs TRBV18 and TRBJ1-1, with D perhaps TRBD1 (6 bases). V was shortened by 6 bases and J by 3 bases, with 20 bases between the two germline ends. The V gene's germline CDR1 is KGHSH and CDR2 LQKENI. This CDR3 spans 16 amino acids.

Here the CDR3 reads CASRAATGAGNTIYF. CDR3 nucleotides: TGTGCCAGCCGTGCGGCGACAGGGGCTGGAAACACCATATATTTT. The rearrangement joins TRBV19 to TRBJ1-3; TRBD1 aligns across 8 bases. This CDR3 is built from 15 residues. The germline CDR1 and CDR2 sequences are LNHDA and SQIVND (reference sequence). Trimming cost V 9 bases and J 2 bases; bases outside gene matches: 9.

The chain carries TRBV6-5 and TRBJ1-2; D is unclear. The germline V gene has CDR1 MNHEY and CDR2 SVGAGI. With 2 bases removed from V and 2 bases from J, the gap between germline ends came to 9 bases. The CDR3 is 14 residues long. This chain's CDR3 is CASSYSTANYGYTF. In nucleotides, the CDR3 is TGTGCCAGCAGTTACAGCACAGCCAACTATGGCTACACCTTC.